This T cell receptor beta chain was recovered during a study of early T cells in non-severe SARS-CoV-2 infection. At the level of the study: Sequencing of unsorted whole blood was done on bulk RNA, leaving chains unpaired.

This clonotype occurred many times. Separate cDNA molecules each had unique molecular identifiers attached to them. TCRdb ran MiXCR on the 5' RACE reads and lists one entry per CDR3 protein. There are about 42,000 distinct CDR3 sequences in the sample; 7% to 7.5% occur only once, and roughly 4.8% lies in the top ten. CDR1 is SGHVS, CDR2 FNYEAQ, per germline. V was shortened by 5 bases and J by 6 bases, with 17 bases between the two germline ends. The CDR3 covers 14 residues. The V gene is TRBV7-6, the J gene TRBJ2-7; D might be TRBD1 or TRBD2, each matching 5 bases. This clonotype originated in an adult who was a healthcare worker with PCR-confirmed SARS-CoV-2 infection or an uninfected control (not recorded which). The specimen was whole blood. As DNA, the CDR3 is TGTGCCAGCAGCACGGGACGCCTGTTCGGCGAGCAGTACTTC. Translation: CASSTGRLFGEQYF. Full variable domain (outside the CDR3, taken from reference TRBV7-6 and TRBJ2-7): GAGVSQSPRYKVTKRGQDVALRCDPISGHVSLYWYRQALGQGPEFLTYFNYEAQQDKSGLPNDRFSAERPEGSISTLTIQRTEQRDSAMYRCASSTGRLFGEQYFGPGTRLTVT.